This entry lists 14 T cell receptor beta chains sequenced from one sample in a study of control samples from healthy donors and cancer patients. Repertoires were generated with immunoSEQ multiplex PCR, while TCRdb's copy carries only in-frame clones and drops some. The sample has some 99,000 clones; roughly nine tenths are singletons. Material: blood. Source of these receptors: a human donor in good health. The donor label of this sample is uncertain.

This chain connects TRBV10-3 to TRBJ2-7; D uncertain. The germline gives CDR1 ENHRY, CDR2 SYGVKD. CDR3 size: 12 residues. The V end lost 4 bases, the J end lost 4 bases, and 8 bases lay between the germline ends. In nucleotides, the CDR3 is TGTGCCATCAGTGGTGGTGGATACGAGCAGTACTTC. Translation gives CAISGGGYEQYF.

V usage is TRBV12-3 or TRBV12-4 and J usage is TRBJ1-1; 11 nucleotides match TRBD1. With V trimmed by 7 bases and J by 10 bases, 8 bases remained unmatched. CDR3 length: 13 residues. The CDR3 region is CASIGTGGVSAFF. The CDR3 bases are TGTGCCAGCATCGGGACAGGGGGAGTTTCAGCTTTCTTT.

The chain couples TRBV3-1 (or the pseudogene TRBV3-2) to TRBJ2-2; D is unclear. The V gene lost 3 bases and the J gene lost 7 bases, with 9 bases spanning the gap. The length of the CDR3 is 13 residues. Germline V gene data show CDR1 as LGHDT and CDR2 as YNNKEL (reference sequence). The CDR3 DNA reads TGTGCCAGCAGCCACAACACGTTCGGGGAGCTGTTTTTT. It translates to CASSHNTFGELFF.

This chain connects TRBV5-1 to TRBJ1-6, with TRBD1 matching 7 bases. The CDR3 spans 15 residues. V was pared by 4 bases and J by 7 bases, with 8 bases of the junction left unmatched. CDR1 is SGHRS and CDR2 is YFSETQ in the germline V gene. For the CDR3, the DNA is TGCGCCAGCAGCGGACCGGGACAGCAAAATTCACCCCTCCACTTT. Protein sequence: CASSGPGQQNSPLHF.

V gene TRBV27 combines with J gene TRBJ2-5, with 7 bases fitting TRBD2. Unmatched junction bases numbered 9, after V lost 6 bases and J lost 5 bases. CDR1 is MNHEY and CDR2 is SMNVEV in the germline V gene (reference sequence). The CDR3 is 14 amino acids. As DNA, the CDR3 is TGTGCCAGCAGCCCCGGGGTCGGGGGGGAGACCCAGTACTTC. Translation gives CASSPGVGGETQYF.

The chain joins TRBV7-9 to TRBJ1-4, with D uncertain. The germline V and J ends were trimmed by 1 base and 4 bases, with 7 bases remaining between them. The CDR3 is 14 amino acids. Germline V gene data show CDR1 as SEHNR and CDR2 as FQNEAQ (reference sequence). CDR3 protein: CASSLGGNNEKLFF. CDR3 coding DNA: TGTGCCAGCAGCTTAGGCGGCAATAATGAAAAACTGTTTTTT.

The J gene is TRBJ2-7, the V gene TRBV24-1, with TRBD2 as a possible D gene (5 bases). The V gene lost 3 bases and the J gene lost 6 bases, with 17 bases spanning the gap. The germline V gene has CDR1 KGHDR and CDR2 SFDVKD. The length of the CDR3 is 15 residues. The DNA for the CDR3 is TGTGCCACCAGTGATGGACTGTTCTCAACTGGCGAGCAGTACTTC. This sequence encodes CATSDGLFSTGEQYF.

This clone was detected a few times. In DNA, the CDR3 is TGTGCCAGCAGCCAAGGGATCATCTACGAGCAGTACTTC. Translation: CASSQGIIYEQYF. V usage is TRBV3-1 (or the pseudogene TRBV3-2) and J usage is TRBJ2-7; D is uncertain. V was trimmed by 1 base and J by 3 bases, leaving 7 bases between them. Germline V CDR1 and CDR2: LGHDT, YNNKEL (reference sequence). The CDR3 covers 13 residues.

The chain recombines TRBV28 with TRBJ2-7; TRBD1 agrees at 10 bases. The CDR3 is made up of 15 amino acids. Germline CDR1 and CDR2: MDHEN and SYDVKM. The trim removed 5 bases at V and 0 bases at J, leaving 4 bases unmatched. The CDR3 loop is CASSRRQGASYEQYF. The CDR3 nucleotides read TGTGCCAGCAGTCGTCGACAGGGGGCCTCCTACGAGCAGTACTTC. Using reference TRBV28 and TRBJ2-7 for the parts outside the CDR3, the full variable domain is DVKVTQSSRYLVKRTGEKVFLECVQDMDHENMFWYRQDPGLGLRLIYFSYDVKMKEKGDIPEGYSVSREKKERFSLILESASTNQTSMYLCASSRRQGASYEQYFGPGTRLTVT.

The chain's CDR3 is CASSRTSGMNTEAFF. CDR3 coding DNA: TGTGCCAGCAGTAGGACCTCGGGCATGAACACTGAAGCTTTCTTT. The J gene is TRBJ1-1, the V gene TRBV6-5; no firm D call. There are 15 residues in the CDR3. Looked up from germline, CDR1 is MNHEY and CDR2 is SVGAGI. The V end lost 5 bases, the J end lost 0 bases, and 13 bases lay between the germline ends.

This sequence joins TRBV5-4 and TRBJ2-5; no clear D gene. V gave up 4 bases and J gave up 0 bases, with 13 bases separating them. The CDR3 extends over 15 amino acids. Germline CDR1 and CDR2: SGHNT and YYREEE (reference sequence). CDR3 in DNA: TGTGCCAGCAGCCGCGCGTCGGAGTACCAAGAGACCCAGTACTTC. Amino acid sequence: CASSRASEYQETQYF.

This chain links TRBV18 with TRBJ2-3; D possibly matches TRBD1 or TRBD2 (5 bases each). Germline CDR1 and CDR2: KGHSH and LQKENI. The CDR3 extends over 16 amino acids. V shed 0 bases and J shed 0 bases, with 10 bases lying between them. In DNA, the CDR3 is TGTGCCAGCTCACCACCGGGAGCAGGGAGCACAGATACGCAGTATTTT. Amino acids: CASSPPGAGSTDTQYF.

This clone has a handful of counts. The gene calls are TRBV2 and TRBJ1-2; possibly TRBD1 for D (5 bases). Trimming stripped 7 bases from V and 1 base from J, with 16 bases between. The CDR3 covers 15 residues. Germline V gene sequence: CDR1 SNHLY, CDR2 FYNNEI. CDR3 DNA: TGTGCCAGCAACTTGAACAGGCCCCTTAACTATGGCTACACCTTC. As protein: CASNLNRPLNYGYTF.

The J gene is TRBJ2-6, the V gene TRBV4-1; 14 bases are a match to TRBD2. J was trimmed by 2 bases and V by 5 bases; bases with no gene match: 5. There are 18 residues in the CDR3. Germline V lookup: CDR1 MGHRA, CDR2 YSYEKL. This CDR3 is CASSLRLAGGPGANVLTF. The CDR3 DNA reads TGCGCCAGCAGCTTACGACTAGCGGGGGGGCCTGGGGCCAACGTCCTGACTTTC.